This passage covers 5 T cell receptor beta chains from one sample sequenced in a study of T-cell reconstitution after alpha-beta-depleted transplantation in children. Unique molecular identifiers were incorporated into the prepared TCRbeta library. Each CDR3 protein is one row after TCRdb ran MiXCR on the PCR reads. The table lists some 240,000 distinct CDR3 sequences, about 12% of them singletons. Sequenced material: PBMCs from the stem cell graft donor, taken from the stem cell graft. The receptor set was obtained from a human donor who donated a stem cell graft to a child with acute lymphoblastic leukemia.

This clonotype was counted at least ten times. The chain carries TRBV7-9 and TRBJ1-1, with no clear D. Trimming cost V 1 base and J 8 bases, with 8 bases left between them. The germline V gene encodes CDR1 SEHNR and CDR2 FQNEAQ (reference sequence). This CDR3 contains 12 residues. The CDR3 spells CASSLDSTEAFF. The DNA of the CDR3 is TGTGCCAGCAGCTTAGACAGTACGGAAGCTTTCTTT.

This clonotype was counted at least ten times. The chain has TRBV25-1 and TRBJ1-1; 7 nucleotides match TRBD1. The germline gives CDR1 MGHDK, CDR2 SYGVNS. The CDR3 is 13 residues long. With 4 bases clipped from V and 4 bases from J, the junction kept 3 bases outside the gene matches. CDR3 in amino acids: CASSVPGGTEAFF. The DNA for the CDR3 is TGTGCCAGCAGTGTACCAGGGGGCACTGAAGCTTTCTTT. Filled out from reference TRBV25-1 and TRBJ1-1, the complete variable domain reads EADIYQTPRYLVIGTGKKITLECSQTMGHDKMYWYQQDPGMELHLIHYSYGVNSTEKGDLSSESTVSRIRTEHFPLTLESARPSHTSQYLCASSVPGGTEAFFGQGTRLTVV.

Ten or more counts support this clonotype. The gene calls are TRBV27 and TRBJ2-7, with a weak D call TRBD1 (6 bases). The germline V gene has CDR1 MNHEY and CDR2 SMNVEV (reference sequence). The CDR3 runs to 12 residues. The germline V and J ends were trimmed by 6 bases and 3 bases, with 9 bases remaining between them. The CDR3 DNA follows: TGTGCCAGCAGCTTACAGGGCTACGAGCAGTACTTC. Translating gives CASSLQGYEQYF.

Ten or more counts support this clonotype. This rearrangement joins TRBV12-3 or TRBV12-4 to TRBJ2-7, with 8 positions matching TRBD2. This CDR3 has 15 amino acids. V was pared by 2 bases and J by 1 base, with 4 bases of the junction left unmatched. The CDR3 is CASSLTSGPSYEQYF. The CDR3 region has the DNA TGTGCCAGCAGTTTAACTAGCGGCCCTTCCTACGAGCAGTACTTC.

This clonotype has a count of ten or more. V gene TRBV6-4 combines with J gene TRBJ2-6; D is unclear. Between the trimmed V and J ends, which lost 2 bases and 4 bases, there was a span of 6 bases. The CDR3 spans 14 residues. Germline-derived CDR1 and CDR2 are MRHNA and SNTAGT. CDR3 residues: CASSDEAGANVLTF. In DNA form, the CDR3 reads TGTGCCAGCAGTGACGAGGCAGGGGCCAACGTCCTGACTTTC.